The present entry profiles one T cell receptor beta chain with its context. Germline values: CDR1 SGHDN, CDR2 FVKESK. Trimming removed 5 bases from V and 0 bases from J; junction bases left unmatched: 6. The CDR3 extends over 16 amino acids. Unique molecular identifiers tagged the TCRbeta library. TCRdb analysed the PCR reads with MiXCR anew, one entry per CDR3 protein. This table has fewer than 750,000 distinct CDR3 sequences, around 27% appearing once. This specimen belongs to a study of T-cell reconstitution after alpha-beta-depleted transplantation in children. The sequence came from a boy in the first two years of life with Wiskott-Aldrich syndrome, due to receive a stem cell transplant. Here the sequenced sample was PBMCs, taken before TCRalphabeta/CD19-depleted stem cell transplant. The chain joins TRBV14 to TRBJ2-1; 8 positions match TRBD2. CDR3 DNA: TGTGCCAGCAGCGAAAGCGGGAGTCCCTCCTACAATGAGCAGTTCTTC. It yields the protein CASSESGSPSYNEQFF.